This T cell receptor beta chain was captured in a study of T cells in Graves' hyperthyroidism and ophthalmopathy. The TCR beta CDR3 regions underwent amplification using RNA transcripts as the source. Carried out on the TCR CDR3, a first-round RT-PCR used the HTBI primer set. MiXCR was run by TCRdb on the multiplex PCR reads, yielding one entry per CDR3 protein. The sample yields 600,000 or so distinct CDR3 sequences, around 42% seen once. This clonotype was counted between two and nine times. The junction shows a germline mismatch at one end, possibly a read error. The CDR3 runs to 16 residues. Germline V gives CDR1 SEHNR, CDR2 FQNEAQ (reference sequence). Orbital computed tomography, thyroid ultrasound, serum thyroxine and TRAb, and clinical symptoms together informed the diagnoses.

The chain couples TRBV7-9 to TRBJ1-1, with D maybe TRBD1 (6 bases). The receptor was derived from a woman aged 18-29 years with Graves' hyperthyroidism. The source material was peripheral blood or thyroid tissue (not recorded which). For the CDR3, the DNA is TGCGCCAGCAGCCAAGAGACAGGATCCATGAACACTGAAGCTTTCTTT. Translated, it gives CASSQETGSMNTEAFF.